The T cell receptor (beta chain) described here comes from a study of identical twins. This clonotype occurred many times. A universal primer site was incorporated via template switching, and the cDNA contained unique molecular identifiers. TCRdb processed the 5' RACE reads anew with MiXCR; each CDR3 protein has one entry. The sample lists about 690,000 distinct CDR3 sequences, approximately 6% seen once, with around 1.9% in the top ten. The CDR3 spans 13 residues. CDR1 is MDHEN and CDR2 is SYDVKM in the germline V gene. The J segment lost 5 bases and the V segment lost 7 bases, leaving 2 bases of the junction unmatched.

The gene calls are TRBV28 and TRBJ1-2; 12 bases are shared with TRBD1. The TCR sequence derives from a man younger than 30 in good health. The sequenced sample consisted of naive T cells sorted from blood. CDR3: CASKGQGAYGYTF. The CDR3 bases are TGTGCCAGCAAGGGACAGGGGGCATATGGCTACACCTTC.